The clone carrying this TCR beta chain has a single count. The data were taken from a study of blood T cell repertoires in COVID-19. Study overall: The cDNA or gDNA used as material had been derived from T cells, B-cell-depleted T cells, or PBMCs.

V lost 4 bases and J lost 6; bases outside the gene matches: 7. The germline CDR1 and CDR2 sequences are SGHRS and YFSETQ. The CDR3 runs 13 residues. As handled by the study authors: Reference gene primer amplification in the assay estimated nucleated cell counts. The data were produced by immunoSEQ multiplex PCR, yet TCRdb's version contains in-frame clones alone and is incomplete. The DNA was the basis for D and trimming; V, J and clone size are from that table. The sample carries about 140,000 clones, around 90% recorded once. Sequenced input: peripheral blood. The chain is built from TRBV5-1 and TRBJ2-7, with 7 bases that match TRBD1. This TCR was recovered from a human donor in a cohort sampled during active COVID-19. CDR3 coding DNA: TGCGCCAGCAGCCCCCGGGACAGCGCCGAGCAGTACTTC. As protein: CASSPRDSAEQYF.